The following is a T cell receptor beta chain sequence with its context. Its antigen remains unknown. Repertoires were generated with immunoSEQ multiplex PCR, while TCRdb's copy carries only in-frame clones and drops some. The sample contains about 100,000 clones, about 95% of which appear only once. The data were taken from a study of siplizumab effects on memory and regulatory T cells. Study findings and constraints: Roughly 75-96% of proliferating clones (CD4+ or CD8+) could not be assigned a naive or memory phenotype.

This CDR3 has 15 amino acids. Germline CDR1 and CDR2: MNHEY and SMNVEV (reference sequence). Unmatched junction bases numbered 10, after V lost 7 bases and J lost 7 bases. This TCR was sampled from a human donor in good health. V usage is TRBV27 and J usage is TRBJ2-1, with TRBD2 matching 10 bases. The source material was non-Treg CD4+ T cells sorted from blood. Here the CDR3 reads CASTLTPSGSNEQFF. The CDR3 bases are TGTGCCAGCACTCTGACCCCTAGCGGGAGTAATGAGCAGTTCTTC.